This T cell receptor beta chain is drawn from a study of blood T cell repertoires in COVID-19. Study details: The samples span acute and convalescent COVID-19 from the United States, Italy and Spain.

Germline V lookup: CDR1 MNHEY, CDR2 SVGEGT. The CDR3 contains 14 residues. As handled by the study authors: Reference gene primer amplification gave nucleated cell count estimates. Generated by immunoSEQ multiplex PCR, the TCRdb table keeps only in-frame clones and is missing some. V and J calls plus clone size are reproduced from that table; the DNA served to infer D and trimming. The sample has 150,000 to 200,000 clones; roughly four fifths are singletons. Comments on this clone: At one of its ends the junction is not consistent with the germline gene, which may arise from a read error.

The material sequenced was peripheral blood. This chain links TRBV6-2 or TRBV6-3 with TRBJ1-6; D is unresolved. The sequence was collected from a woman aged 65 to 85 with COVID-19, enrolled during active disease. CDR3 nucleotide sequence: TGTGCCACCAGTTCCTACCTACCGAATTCACCCCTCCACTTT. Its translation: CATSSYLPNSPLHF.